The 19 T cell receptor beta chains presented below share a single source sample, sequenced in a study of blood T cell repertoires in COVID-19. Sequenced by immunoSEQ multiplex PCR; TCRdb stores in-frame clones only, minus some. The sample lists roughly 110,000 clones, approximately 81% occurring once. The specimen was peripheral blood. These TCRs come from a middle-aged man with acute or convalescent COVID-19.

The V call is TRBV7-9, the J call TRBJ2-5, with 9 nucleotides matching TRBD2. The CDR3 contains 13 residues. CDR1 and CDR2 from the germline V gene are SEHNR and FQNEAQ (reference sequence). The ends lost 9 bases at V and 1 base at J; junction bases unmatched: 3. The CDR3 DNA follows: TGTGCCAGTAGGCGGGGGGGCCAAGAGACCCAGTACTTC. Amino acid sequence: CASRRGGQETQYF.

V usage is TRBV9 and J usage is TRBJ2-3, with 7 bases matching TRBD1. The CDR3 totals 16 residues. Germline CDR1 is SGDLS and CDR2 is YYNGEE. V trimming: 2 bases; J trimming: 4 bases; junction bases outside the gene matches: 10. CDR3 residues: CASSVEDRVVSDTQYF. CDR3 nucleotide sequence: TGTGCCAGCAGCGTGGAAGACAGGGTAGTATCAGATACGCAGTATTTT.

The J gene is TRBJ1-2, the V gene TRBV13, with 7 positions matching TRBD1. CDR1 and CDR2 (germline): PRHDT, FYEKMQ (reference sequence). This CDR3 is built from 16 residues. V lost 5 bases to trimming and J lost 1 base; unmatched junction nucleotides: 10. The CDR3: CASSPPGTANNYGYTF. CDR3 coding DNA: TGTGCCAGCAGCCCCCCCGGGACAGCTAATAACTATGGCTACACCTTC.

The chain has TRBV10-2 and TRBJ1-2; 7 nucleotides match TRBD1. The V and J ends lost 0 bases and 2 bases, in that order; junction bases with no gene match: 3. The CDR3 spans 15 residues. Germline V CDR1 and CDR2: WSHSY, SAAADI. This chain's CDR3 is CASSESSRGNYGYTF. In DNA, the CDR3 is TGCGCCAGCAGTGAGTCATCCAGGGGGAACTATGGCTACACCTTC.

The chain couples TRBV27 to TRBJ2-5, with a tentative D call TRBD1 (5 bases). CDR3 length: 13 amino acids. The germline CDR1 and CDR2 sequences are MNHEY and SMNVEV (reference sequence). V dropped 3 bases and J dropped 5 bases, with 10 bases sitting between them. CDR3 residues: CASSFLGRETQYF. The CDR3 DNA reads as TGTGCCAGCAGTTTTTTGGGGCGGGAGACCCAGTACTTC.

The rearrangement joins TRBV4-1 to TRBJ2-6, with 8 positions matching TRBD1. This CDR3 is 14 amino acids long. Trimming at V came to 6 bases and at J to 10 bases, leaving 8 bases not matched to a gene. CDR1 MGHRA and CDR2 YSYEKL come from the germline V gene. This CDR3 is CASSTTGAINVLTF. As DNA, the CDR3 is TGCGCCAGCAGTACGACAGGGGCAATTAACGTCCTGACTTTC.

The V call is TRBV29-1, the J call TRBJ1-6; 8 nucleotides align to TRBD1. V lost 2 bases, J lost 5 bases, and 8 bases stayed unmatched. The CDR3 has 16 amino acids. Looked up from germline, CDR1 is SQVTM and CDR2 is ANQGSEA. The CDR3 nucleotides read TGCAGCGTTGAAAAGAGGGGACAGGTAGATAATTCACCCCTCCACTTT. This encodes CSVEKRGQVDNSPLHF.

The V call is TRBV7-9, the J call TRBJ2-5, with D unclear. Germline V gene data show CDR1 as SEHNR and CDR2 as FQNEAQ (reference sequence). This CDR3 comprises 11 residues. Trimming pared 3 bases from V and 4 bases from J, leaving 3 bases between. CDR3 region: CASSFGETQYF. As DNA, the CDR3 is TGTGCCAGCAGCTTCGGAGAGACCCAGTACTTC.

This chain connects TRBV19 to TRBJ2-7, with D maybe TRBD2 (6 bases). The CDR3 has 14 residues. The ends were cut back, 5 bases at V and 2 bases at J, with 13 bases in the middle. Germline V gene lookup returns CDR1 LNHDA and CDR2 SQIVND (reference sequence). This chain's CDR3 is CASSLEGFTYEQYF. The CDR3 region has the DNA TGTGCCAGTAGTCTGGAGGGGTTCACCTACGAGCAGTACTTC.

The CDR3 loop is CASSPRTSGGSDTQYF. CDR3 DNA: TGTGCCAGCAGCCCCCGGACTAGCGGGGGCTCAGATACGCAGTATTTT. J is TRBJ2-3 and V is TRBV5-4; 13 positions agree with TRBD2. CDR1 is SGHNT, CDR2 YYREEE, per germline (reference sequence). CDR3 size: 16 residues. V shed 4 bases, J shed 4 bases, and the junction held 6 bases outside the gene matches.

The rearrangement uses TRBV30 and TRBJ2-2; D is possibly TRBD1 (6 bases). The CDR3 has 13 residues. V lost 0 bases, J lost 4 bases, and 6 bases lay in between. The germline V gene encodes CDR1 GTSNPN and CDR2 SVGIG (reference sequence). CDR3 protein: CAWSVDSTGELFF. CDR3 DNA: TGTGCCTGGAGTGTGGACAGCACCGGGGAGCTGTTTTTT.

The J gene is TRBJ1-1, the V gene TRBV28; TRBD1 matches 8 bases. V lost 6 bases, J lost 6 bases, and 3 bases stayed unmatched. The CDR3 contains 12 residues. CDR1 is MDHEN, CDR2 SYDVKM, per germline. Written as DNA, the CDR3 is TGTGCCAGCAGGGGACAGGACCCTGAAGCTTTCTTT. Its translation: CASRGQDPEAFF.

This chain links TRBV9 with TRBJ1-2; the match to TRBD1 covers 7 bases. V trimming: 4 bases; J trimming: 6 bases; junction bases outside the gene matches: 12. The CDR3 has 15 amino acids. CDR1 SGDLS and CDR2 YYNGEE come from the germline V gene. Here the CDR3 reads CASSTPTGLEDGYTF. In nucleotides, the CDR3 is TGTGCCAGCAGCACCCCGACAGGGTTGGAGGATGGCTACACCTTC.

The chain carries TRBV27 and TRBJ2-1, with 8 bases that match TRBD1. Germline V gene lookup returns CDR1 MNHEY and CDR2 SMNVEV (reference sequence). This CDR3 region has 13 residues. The ends lost 6 bases at V and 7 bases at J; junction bases unmatched: 5. The CDR3 region is CASSQGAWNEQFF. For the CDR3, the DNA is TGTGCCAGCAGCCAGGGGGCGTGGAATGAGCAGTTCTTC.

V usage is TRBV5-1 and J usage is TRBJ2-7, with TRBD1 identical over 8 bases. This CDR3 spans 15 amino acids. Germline CDR1 reads SGHRS; CDR2 reads YFSETQ. The V gene end was trimmed by 1 base and the J gene end by 2 bases; junction bases not matched to a gene: 5. CDR3 amino acids: CASSLRLGQAYEQYF. The CDR3 bases are TGCGCCAGCAGCTTGCGATTGGGACAGGCCTACGAGCAGTACTTC. The variable domain in full, completed from reference TRBV5-1 and TRBJ2-7, reads KAGVTQTPRYLIKTRGQQVTLSCSPISGHRSVSWYQQTPGQGLQFLFEYFSETQRNKGNFPGRFSGRQFSNSRSEMNVSTLELGDSALYLCASSLRLGQAYEQYFGPGTRLTVT.

This chain connects TRBV30 to TRBJ2-4; D is perhaps TRBD1 (7 bases). From germline, CDR1 is GTSNPN and CDR2 SVGIG (reference sequence). The ends were cut back, 2 bases at V and 0 bases at J, with 11 bases in the middle. CDR3 length: 15 residues. CDR3 sequence reads: CAWSRQGLAKNIQYF. The CDR3, as DNA: TGTGCCTGGAGTCGACAGGGACTAGCCAAAAACATTCAGTACTTC.

V and J are TRBV6-6 and TRBJ1-5, with 10 positions matching TRBD1. V lost 5 bases to trimming and J lost 3 bases; unmatched junction nucleotides: 10. The germline V gene has CDR1 MNHNY and CDR2 SVGAGI (reference sequence). The CDR3 has 17 amino acids. The CDR3 protein is CASSPPGTGAPNQPQHF. Written as DNA, the CDR3 is TGTGCCAGCAGTCCTCCCGGGACAGGGGCACCCAATCAGCCCCAGCATTTT.

This clone was seen more than once but under ten times. The chain links TRBV10-1 to TRBJ2-3; tentatively, D is TRBD1 (6 bases). Between the trimmed V and J ends, which lost 4 bases and 5 bases, there was a span of 13 bases. This CDR3 has 14 residues. Germline CDR1 WNHNN, CDR2 SYGVQD (reference sequence). CDR3 nucleotides: TGCGCCAGCAGTGTTGTACAGGGTGGAGATACGCAGTATTTT. Translated: CASSVVQGGDTQYF.

The chain uses TRBV7-2 and TRBJ2-5; D may be TRBD1 (6 bases). Between the trimmed V and J ends, which lost 8 bases and 4 bases, there was a span of 17 bases. The CDR3 extends over 14 amino acids. Germline CDR1 is SGHTA and CDR2 is FQGNSA. This CDR3 reads CASETGKYGETQYF. In nucleotides, the CDR3 is TGTGCCAGCGAAACAGGGAAGTACGGAGAGACCCAGTACTTC.